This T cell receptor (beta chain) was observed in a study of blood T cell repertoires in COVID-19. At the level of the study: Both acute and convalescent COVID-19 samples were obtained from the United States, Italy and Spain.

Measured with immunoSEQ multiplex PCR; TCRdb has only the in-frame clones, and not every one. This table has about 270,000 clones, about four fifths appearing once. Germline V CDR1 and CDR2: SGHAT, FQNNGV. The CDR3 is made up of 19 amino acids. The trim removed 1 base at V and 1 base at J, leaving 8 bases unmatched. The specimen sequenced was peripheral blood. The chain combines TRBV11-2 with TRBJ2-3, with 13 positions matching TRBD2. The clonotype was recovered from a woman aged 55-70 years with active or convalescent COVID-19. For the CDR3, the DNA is TGTGCCAGCAGCTTAGTTCGTACTAGCGGGGGGGCCCGCACAGATACGCAGTATTTT. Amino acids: CASSLVRTSGGARTDTQYF.